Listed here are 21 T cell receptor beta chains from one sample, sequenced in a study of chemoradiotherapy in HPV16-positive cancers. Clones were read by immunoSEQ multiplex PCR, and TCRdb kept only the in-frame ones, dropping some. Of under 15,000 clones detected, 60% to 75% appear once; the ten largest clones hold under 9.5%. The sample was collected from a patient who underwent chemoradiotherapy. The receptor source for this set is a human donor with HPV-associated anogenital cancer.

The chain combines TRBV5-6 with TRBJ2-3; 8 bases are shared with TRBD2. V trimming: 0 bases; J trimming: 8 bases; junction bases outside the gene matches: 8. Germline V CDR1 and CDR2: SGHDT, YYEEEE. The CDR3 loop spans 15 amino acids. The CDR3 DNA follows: TGTGCCAGCAGCTTGGCCTTCGGGAGGGGGGGTACGCAGTATTTT. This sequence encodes CASSLAFGRGGTQYF.

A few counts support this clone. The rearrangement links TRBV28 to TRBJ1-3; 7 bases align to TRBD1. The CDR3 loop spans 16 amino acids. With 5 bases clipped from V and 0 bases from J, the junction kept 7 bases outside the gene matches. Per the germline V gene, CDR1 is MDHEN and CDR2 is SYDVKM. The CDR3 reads CASSQGTVSSGNTIYF. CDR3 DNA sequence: TGTGCCAGCAGTCAGGGGACAGTCTCCTCTGGAAACACCATATATTTT.

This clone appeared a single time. CDR3 protein: CASSAQGVMNTEAFF. The CDR3 DNA reads as TGTGCCAGCAGTGCACAGGGGGTCATGAACACTGAAGCTTTCTTT. The chain carries TRBV2 and TRBJ1-1, with 8 positions matching TRBD1. The germline V gene has CDR1 SNHLY and CDR2 FYNNEI. This CDR3 region has 15 residues. Germline trimming cut 4 bases from V and 0 bases from J; bases unmatched to any gene: 4. Supplemented by reference TRBV2 and TRBJ1-1, the full variable domain reads EPEVTQTPSHQVTQMGQEVILRCVPISNHLYFYWYRQILGQKVEFLVSFYNNEISEKSEIFDDQFSVERPDGSNFTLKIRSTKLEDSAMYFCASSAQGVMNTEAFFGQGTRLTVV.

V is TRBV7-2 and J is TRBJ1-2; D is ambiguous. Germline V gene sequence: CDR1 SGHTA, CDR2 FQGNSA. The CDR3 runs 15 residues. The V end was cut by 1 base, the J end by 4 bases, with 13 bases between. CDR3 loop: CASSLGGAESYGYTF. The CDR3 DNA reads TGTGCCAGCAGCTTAGGCGGAGCCGAATCCTATGGCTACACCTTC.

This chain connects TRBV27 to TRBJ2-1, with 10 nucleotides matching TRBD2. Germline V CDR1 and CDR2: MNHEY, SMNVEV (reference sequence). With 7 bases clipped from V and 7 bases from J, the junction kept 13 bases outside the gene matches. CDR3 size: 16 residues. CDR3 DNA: TGTGCCAGCACAAACACACCTAGCGGGAGTCGTAATGAGCAGTTCTTC. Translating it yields CASTNTPSGSRNEQFF.

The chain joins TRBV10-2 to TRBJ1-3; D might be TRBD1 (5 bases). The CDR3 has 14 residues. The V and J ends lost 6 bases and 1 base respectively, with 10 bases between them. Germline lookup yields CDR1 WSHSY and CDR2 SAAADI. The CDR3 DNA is TGCGCCAGCAGCCAGACAGATTCTGGAAACACCATATATTTT. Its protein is CASSQTDSGNTIYF.

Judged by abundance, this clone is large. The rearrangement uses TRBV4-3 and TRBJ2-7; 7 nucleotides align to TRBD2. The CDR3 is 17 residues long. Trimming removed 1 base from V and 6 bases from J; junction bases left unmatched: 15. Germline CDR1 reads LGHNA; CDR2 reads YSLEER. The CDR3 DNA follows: TGCGCCAGCAGCCAAGTACTACGTTCGGCGGGAGCCGGCGAGCAGTACTTC. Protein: CASSQVLRSAGAGEQYF.

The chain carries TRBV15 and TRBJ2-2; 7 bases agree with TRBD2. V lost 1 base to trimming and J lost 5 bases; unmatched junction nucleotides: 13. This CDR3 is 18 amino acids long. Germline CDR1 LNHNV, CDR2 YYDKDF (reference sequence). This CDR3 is CATSRVAGREIGTGELFF. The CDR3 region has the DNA TGTGCCACCAGCAGAGTAGCTGGGCGGGAGATTGGAACCGGGGAGCTGTTTTTT. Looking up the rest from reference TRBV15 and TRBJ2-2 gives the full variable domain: DAMVIQNPRYQVTQFGKPVTLSCSQTLNHNVMYWYQQKSSQAPKLLFHYYDKDFNNEADTPDNFQSRRPNTSFCFLDIRSPGLGDTAMYLCATSRVAGREIGTGELFFGEGSRLTVL.

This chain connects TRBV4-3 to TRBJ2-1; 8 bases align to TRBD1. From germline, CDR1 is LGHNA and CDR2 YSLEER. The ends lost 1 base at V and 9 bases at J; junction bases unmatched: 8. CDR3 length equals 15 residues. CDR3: CASSQAGTGLSEQFF. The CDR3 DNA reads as TGCGCCAGCAGCCAAGCCGGGACAGGCCTCAGTGAGCAGTTCTTC.

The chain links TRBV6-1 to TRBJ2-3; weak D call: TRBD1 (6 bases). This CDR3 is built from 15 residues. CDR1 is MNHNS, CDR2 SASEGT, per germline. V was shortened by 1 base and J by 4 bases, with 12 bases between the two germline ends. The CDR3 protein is CASSEGNRVADTQYF. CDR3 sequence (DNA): TGTGCCAGCAGTGAAGGGAACAGGGTTGCAGATACGCAGTATTTT.

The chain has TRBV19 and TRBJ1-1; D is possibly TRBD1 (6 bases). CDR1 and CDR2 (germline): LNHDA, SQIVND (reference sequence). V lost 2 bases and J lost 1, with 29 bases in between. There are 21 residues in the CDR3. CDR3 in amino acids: CASSIRPGDYGSYFKNTEAFF. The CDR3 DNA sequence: TGTGCCAGTAGTATAAGGCCAGGGGATTATGGAAGCTACTTCAAGAACACTGAAGCTTTCTTT.

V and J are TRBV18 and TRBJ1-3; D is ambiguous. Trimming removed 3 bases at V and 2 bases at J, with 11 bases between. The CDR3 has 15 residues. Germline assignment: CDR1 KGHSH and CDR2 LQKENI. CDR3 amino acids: CASSPQPGTGNTIYF. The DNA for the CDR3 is TGTGCCAGCTCACCGCAGCCGGGAACTGGAAACACCATATATTTT. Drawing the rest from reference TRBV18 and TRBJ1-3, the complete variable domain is NAGVMQNPRHLVRRRGQEARLRCSPMKGHSHVYWYRQLPEEGLKFMVYLQKENIIDESGMPKERFSAEFPKEGPSILRIQQVVRGDSAAYFCASSPQPGTGNTIYFGEGSWLTVV.

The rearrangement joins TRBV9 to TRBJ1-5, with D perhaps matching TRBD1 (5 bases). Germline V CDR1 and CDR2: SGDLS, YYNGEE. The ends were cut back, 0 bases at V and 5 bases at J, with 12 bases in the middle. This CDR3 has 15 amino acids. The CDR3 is CASSVEAGPDQPQHF. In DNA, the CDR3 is TGTGCCAGCAGCGTAGAGGCAGGGCCGGATCAGCCCCAGCATTTT.

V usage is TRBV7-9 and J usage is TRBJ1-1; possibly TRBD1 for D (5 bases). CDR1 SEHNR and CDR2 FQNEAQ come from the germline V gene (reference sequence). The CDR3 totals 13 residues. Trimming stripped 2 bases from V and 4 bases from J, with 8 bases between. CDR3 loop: CASSLPGGTEAFF. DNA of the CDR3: TGTGCCAGCAGCTTACCTGGGGGCACTGAAGCTTTCTTT.

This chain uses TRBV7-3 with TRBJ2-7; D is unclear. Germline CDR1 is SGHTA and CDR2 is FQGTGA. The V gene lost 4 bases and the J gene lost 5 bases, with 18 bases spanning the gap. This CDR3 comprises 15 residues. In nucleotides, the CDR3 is TGTGCCAGCAGCTCTATGGCAGGCCCCGGGCACGAGCAGTACTTC. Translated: CASSSMAGPGHEQYF.

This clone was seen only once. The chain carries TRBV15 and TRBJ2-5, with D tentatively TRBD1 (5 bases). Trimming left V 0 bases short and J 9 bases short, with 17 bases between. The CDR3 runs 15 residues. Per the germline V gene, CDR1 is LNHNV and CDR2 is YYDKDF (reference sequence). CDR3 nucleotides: TGTGCCACCAGCAGAGATCACCACCAGGGTGGATCCCAGTACTTC. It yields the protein CATSRDHHQGGSQYF.

CDR3 nucleotide sequence: TGCGCCAGCAGCCAAGGGGGGCCAGGGGGCCAAGAGACCCAGTACTTC. Amino acid sequence: CASSQGGPGGQETQYF. The rearrangement links TRBV4-3 to TRBJ2-5, with TRBD1 matching 7 bases. CDR3 length equals 16 residues. CDR1 and CDR2 (germline): LGHNA, YSLEER. V trimming: 1 base; J trimming: 1 base; junction bases outside the gene matches: 6.

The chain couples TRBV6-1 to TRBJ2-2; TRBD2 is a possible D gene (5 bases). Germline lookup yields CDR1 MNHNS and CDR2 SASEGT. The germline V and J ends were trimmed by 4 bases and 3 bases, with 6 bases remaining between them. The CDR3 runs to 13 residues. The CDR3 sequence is CASSVGDTGELFF. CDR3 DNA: TGTGCCAGCAGTGTGGGAGACACCGGGGAGCTGTTTTTT.

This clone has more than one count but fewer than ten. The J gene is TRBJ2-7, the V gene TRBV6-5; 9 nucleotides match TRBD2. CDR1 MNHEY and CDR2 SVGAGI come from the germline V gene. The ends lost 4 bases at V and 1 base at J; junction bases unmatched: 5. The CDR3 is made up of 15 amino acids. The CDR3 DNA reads TGTGCCAGCAGTTGGAGTAGCGGGAGATCCTACGAGCAGTACTTC. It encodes CASSWSSGRSYEQYF.

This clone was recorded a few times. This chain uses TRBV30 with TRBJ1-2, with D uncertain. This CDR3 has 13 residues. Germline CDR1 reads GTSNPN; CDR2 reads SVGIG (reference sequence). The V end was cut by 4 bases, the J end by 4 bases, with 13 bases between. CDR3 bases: TGTGCCTGGAAGACGGGTCTTGGCTATGGCTACACCTTC. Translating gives CAWKTGLGYGYTF.

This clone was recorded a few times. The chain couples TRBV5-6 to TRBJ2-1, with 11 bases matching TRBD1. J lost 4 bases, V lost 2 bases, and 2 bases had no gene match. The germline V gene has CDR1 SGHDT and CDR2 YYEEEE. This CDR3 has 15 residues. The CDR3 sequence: CASSFRDRGYNEQFF. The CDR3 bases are TGTGCCAGCAGCTTTAGGGACAGGGGGTACAATGAGCAGTTCTTC.